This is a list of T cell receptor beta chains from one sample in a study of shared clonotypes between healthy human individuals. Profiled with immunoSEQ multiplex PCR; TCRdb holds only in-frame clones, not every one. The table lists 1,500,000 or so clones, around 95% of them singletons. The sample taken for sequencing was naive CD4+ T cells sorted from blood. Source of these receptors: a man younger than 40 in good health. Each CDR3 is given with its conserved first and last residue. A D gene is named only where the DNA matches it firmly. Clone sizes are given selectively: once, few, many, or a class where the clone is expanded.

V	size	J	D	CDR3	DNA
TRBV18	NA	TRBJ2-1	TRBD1	CASSPGQGAYNEQFF	TGTGCCAGCTCACCCGGACAGGGGGCCTACAATGAGCAGTTCTTC
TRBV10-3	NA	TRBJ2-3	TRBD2	CAISAGGAGTSGPSTDTQYF	TGTGCCATCAGTGCTGGGGGCGCCGGGACTAGCGGACCTAGCACAGATACGCAGTATTTT
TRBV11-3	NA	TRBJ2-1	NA	CASSLSAGNEQFF	TGTGCCAGCAGCTTATCGGCGGGCAATGAGCAGTTCTTC
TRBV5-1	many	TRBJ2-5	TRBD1	CASSSGQGQETQYF	TGCGCCAGCAGTTCCGGACAGGGGCAAGAGACCCAGTACTTC
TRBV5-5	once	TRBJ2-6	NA	CASSAKQGAGANVLTF	TGTGCCAGCAGCGCCAAACAGGGAGCCGGGGCCAACGTCCTGACTTTC
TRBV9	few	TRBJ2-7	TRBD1	CASSVVGTGTEQYF	TGTGCCAGCAGCGTAGTTGGGACAGGGACCGAGCAGTACTTC
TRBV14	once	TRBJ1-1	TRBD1	CASSLSTGVDTEAFF	TGTGCCAGCAGCCTCTCGACAGGGGTCGACACTGAAGCTTTCTTT
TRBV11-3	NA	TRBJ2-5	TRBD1	CASSLTLTSTGLETQYF	TGTGCCAGCAGCTTAACGCTCACCTCGACAGGGTTGGAGACCCAGTACTTC
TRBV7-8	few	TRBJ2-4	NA	CASSLDRLNIQYF	TGTGCCAGCAGCTTAGACAGGCTGAACATTCAGTACTTC
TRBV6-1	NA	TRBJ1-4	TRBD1	CASRAGGAGEKLFF	TGTGCCAGCAGGGCAGGGGGCGCCGGGGAAAAACTGTTTTTT
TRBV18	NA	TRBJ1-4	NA	CASSPPNDEKLFF	TGTGCCAGCTCACCACCGAATGACGAAAAACTGTTTTTT
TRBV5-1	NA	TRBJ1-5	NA	CASSLGRSQPQHF	TGCGCCAGCAGCTTGGGCCGTTCTCAGCCCCAGCATTTT
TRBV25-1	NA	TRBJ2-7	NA	CASSEGKPYEQYF	TGTGCCAGCAGTGAGGGCAAGCCCTACGAGCAGTACTTC
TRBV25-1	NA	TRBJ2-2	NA	CASKSRTSNTGELFF	TGTGCCAGCAAGTCTCGGACTTCGAACACCGGGGAGCTGTTTTTT
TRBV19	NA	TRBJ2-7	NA	CASSPQGTYEQYF	TGTGCCAGTAGTCCACAGGGAACCTACGAGCAGTACTTC
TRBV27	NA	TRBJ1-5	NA	CASSLMAGQPQHF	TGTGCCAGCAGTTTAATGGCAGGTCAGCCCCAGCATTTT
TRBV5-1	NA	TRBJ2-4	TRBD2	CASSLRGAGGPLNIQYF	TGCGCCAGCAGCTTGCGGGGGGCGGGAGGGCCTCTAAACATTCAGTACTTC
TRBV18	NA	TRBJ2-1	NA	CASSPLGPSSYNEQFF	TGTGCCAGCTCACCATTGGGACCGAGCTCCTACAATGAGCAGTTCTTC
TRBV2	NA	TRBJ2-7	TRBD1	CASRGDRVSYEQYF	TGTGCCAGCCGTGGGGACAGGGTAAGCTACGAGCAGTACTTC
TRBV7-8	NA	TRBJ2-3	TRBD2	CASRSSGISDTQYF	TGTGCCAGCAGATCTAGCGGGATTTCAGATACGCAGTATTTT
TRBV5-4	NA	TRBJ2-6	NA	CASSSQGLSFNVLTF	TGTGCCAGCAGTTCTCAGGGGCTCAGTTTCAACGTCCTGACTTTC
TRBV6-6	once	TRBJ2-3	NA	CASSSRGAADTQYF	TGTGCCAGCAGCTCACGGGGGGCGGCAGATACGCAGTATTTT
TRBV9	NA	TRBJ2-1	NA	CASSVSGQYNEQFF	TGTGCCAGCAGCGTGTCGGGACAATACAATGAGCAGTTCTTC
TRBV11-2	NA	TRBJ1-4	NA	CASSLEVQGTNEKLFF	TGTGCCAGCAGCTTAGAGGTACAGGGTACTAATGAAAAACTGTTTTTT
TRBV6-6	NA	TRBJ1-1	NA	CASSYSIGTEAFF	TGTGCCAGCAGTTACTCGATCGGCACTGAAGCTTTCTTT
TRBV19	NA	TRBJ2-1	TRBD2	CASSIGGLAGTGEQFF	TGTGCCAGTAGTATAGGGGGACTAGCGGGAACAGGTGAGCAGTTCTTC
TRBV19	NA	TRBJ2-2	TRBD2	CASSMVGGPSGELFF	TGTGCCAGTAGTATGGTGGGAGGGCCTTCCGGGGAGCTGTTTTTT
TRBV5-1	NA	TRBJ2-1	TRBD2	CASSLGTSGLYNEQFF	TGCGCCAGCAGCCTAGGGACTAGCGGACTCTACAATGAGCAGTTCTTC
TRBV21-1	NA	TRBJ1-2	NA	CASNRDRAADGYTF	TGTGCCAGCAACCGGGACAGGGCGGCTGATGGCTACACCTTC
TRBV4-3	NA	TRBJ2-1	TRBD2	CASSQDTSGTSDEQFF	TGCGCCAGCAGCCAAGATACTAGCGGGACATCAGATGAGCAGTTCTTC
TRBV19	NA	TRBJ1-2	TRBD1	CASSIRQGNGYTF	TGTGCCAGTAGTATCCGACAGGGGAACGGCTACACCTTC
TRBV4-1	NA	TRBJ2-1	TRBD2	CASSQKLAGGPNEQFF	TGCGCCAGCAGCCAAAAACTAGCGGGAGGTCCCAATGAGCAGTTCTTC
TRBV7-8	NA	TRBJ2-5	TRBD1	CASSQEGRGLETQYF	TGTGCCAGCAGCCAGGAAGGCAGGGGGCTTGAGACCCAGTACTTC
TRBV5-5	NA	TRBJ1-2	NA	CASSLAVSYGYTF	TGTGCCAGCAGCTTGGCCGTTTCCTATGGCTACACCTTC
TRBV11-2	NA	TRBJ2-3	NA	CASSRDSLSTDTQYF	TGTGCCAGCAGCCGAGATAGCCTTAGCACAGATACGCAGTATTTT
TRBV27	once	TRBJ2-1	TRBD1	CASSLSGTGARIPLRYNEQFF	TGTGCCAGCAGTTTATCCGGGACAGGGGCGCGTATACCCTTAAGATACAATGAGCAGTTCTTC
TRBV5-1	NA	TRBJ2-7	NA	CASMERGPNFSEQYF	TGCGCCAGCATGGAGCGAGGTCCTAATTTTTCGGAGCAGTACTTC
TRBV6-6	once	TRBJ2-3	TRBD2	CASSYQTSVTDTQYF	TGTGCCAGCAGTTACCAGACTAGCGTCACAGATACGCAGTATTTT
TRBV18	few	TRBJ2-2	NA	CASSPFSDNTGELFF	TGTGCCAGCTCACCATTTTCAGATAACACCGGGGAGCTGTTTTTT
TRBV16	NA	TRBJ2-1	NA	CASSQSSFSGNEQFF	TGTGCCAGCAGCCAATCGAGCTTTTCCGGCAATGAGCAGTTCTTC
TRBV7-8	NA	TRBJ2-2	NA	CASSPLPGTNTGELFF	TGTGCCAGCAGCCCCCTCCCCGGGACGAACACCGGGGAGCTGTTTTTT
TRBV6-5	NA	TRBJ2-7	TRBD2	CASSYDFGGVYEQYF	TGTGCCAGCAGTTACGATTTCGGGGGGGTATACGAGCAGTACTTC
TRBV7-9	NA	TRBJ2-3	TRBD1	CASSLTGTASDTQYF	TGTGCCAGCAGCCTAACTGGGACAGCTTCGGATACGCAGTATTTT
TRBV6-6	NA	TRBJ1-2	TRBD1	CASSPQGGLYGYTF	TGTGCCAGCAGTCCTCAGGGGGGCCTCTATGGCTACACCTTC
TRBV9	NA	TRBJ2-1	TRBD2	CASSVNPAGDSRTYNEQFF	TGTGCCAGCAGCGTAAACCCAGCGGGAGACTCTAGGACCTACAATGAGCAGTTCTTC
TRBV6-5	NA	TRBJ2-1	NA	CASSPAGINNEQFF	TGTGCCAGCAGTCCGGCTGGAATAAACAATGAGCAGTTCTTC
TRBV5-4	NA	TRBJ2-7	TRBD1	CASRTDRGPYEQYF	TGTGCCAGCAGAACGGACAGGGGGCCATACGAGCAGTACTTC
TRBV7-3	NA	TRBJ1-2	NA	CASHSGTTWGYTF	TGTGCCAGTCACTCCGGGACAACGTGGGGCTACACCTTC
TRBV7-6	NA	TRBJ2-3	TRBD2	CASSLAPSGIRNTQYF	TGTGCCAGCAGCTTAGCGCCTAGCGGGATTAGAAATACGCAGTATTTT
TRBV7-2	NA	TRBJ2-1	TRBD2	CASSLARLAGVNEQFF	TGTGCCAGCAGCTTAGCCCGGCTAGCGGGAGTGAATGAGCAGTTCTTC
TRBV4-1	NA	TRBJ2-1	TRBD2	CASNPLAGGKYNEQFF	TGCGCCAGCAACCCACTAGCGGGAGGGAAATACAATGAGCAGTTCTTC